A selection of T cell receptor beta chains follows, all from one sample in a study of cytomegalovirus exposure and HLA in healthy donors. The table came from immunoSEQ multiplex PCR; TCRdb's copy has only in-frame clones and leaves some out. There are around 110,000 clones in the sample; around two thirds occur only once, and less than 9.5% lies in the top ten. Sequenced input: PBMCs. The receptors were sampled from a woman aged 40 to 49 in good health and CMV-seropositive. The CDR3 runs from the conserved cysteine through the conserved F or W. D genes are given only for firm matches. The size of a clone is reported for some rows only, either as once, few or many, or as a class for expanded clones.

cdr3_aa	cdr3_nt	d_call	clone_size	j_call	v_call	cdr3_length
CASSEDRGRRVKNTEAFF	TGTGCCAGCTCCGAGGACAGGGGGCGACGGGTGAAGAACACTGAAGCTTTCTTT	TRBD1	.	TRBJ1-1	TRBV27	18
CASSQGGGREKLFF	TGTGCCAGCAGCCAAGGGGGAGGTCGTGAAAAACTGTTTTTT	.	few	TRBJ1-4	TRBV14	14
CASSNRGGGTEAFF	TGTGCCAGCAGTAACAGGGGCGGTGGGACTGAAGCTTTCTTT	TRBD1	few	TRBJ1-1	TRBV25-1	14
CASSLGGSLNEQYF	TGTGCCAGCAGCTTAGGCGGGAGTCTCAACGAGCAGTACTTC	TRBD2	few	TRBJ2-7	TRBV7-9	14
CASSEPLAGGDEQYF	TGTGCCAGCAGCGAACCCCTAGCGGGAGGAGATGAGCAGTACTTC	TRBD2	.	TRBJ2-7	TRBV9	15
CASSLLGTSGRGSQYF	TGTGCCAGCAGTTTATTAGGGACTAGCGGGAGAGGATCGCAGTACTTC	TRBD2	.	TRBJ2-7	TRBV28	16
CASTRGDLSYNEQFF	TGTGCCAGCACGCGGGGAGACCTCTCCTACAATGAGCAGTTCTTC	.	few	TRBJ2-1	TRBV12-1	15
CASSPDRRNQPQHF	TGTGCCAGCAGCCCAGACAGGCGCAATCAGCCCCAGCATTTT	.	.	TRBJ1-5	TRBV2	14
CAWSVLGGYTEAFF	TGTGCCTGGAGTGTACTCGGAGGGTACACTGAAGCTTTCTTT	.	.	TRBJ1-1	TRBV30	14
CASTRTGGTDTQYF	TGTGCCAGCACCCGGACAGGGGGCACAGATACGCAGTATTTT	TRBD1	.	TRBJ2-3	TRBV27	14
CATSRDLTGGLLHF	TGTGCCACCAGCAGAGATCTGACAGGGGGTCTCCTCCACTTT	TRBD1	.	TRBJ1-6	TRBV15	14
CASSLDTGENTIYF	TGCGCCAGCAGCTTGGATACAGGGGAAAACACCATATATTTT	TRBD1	.	TRBJ1-3	TRBV5-1	14
CAWSLKQAPGYTF	TGTGCCTGGAGCTTAAAACAGGCCCCTGGCTACACCTTC	.	.	TRBJ1-2	TRBV30	13
CASSGTANEKLFF	TGTGCCAGCAGCGGGACAGCTAATGAAAAACTGTTTTTT	.	.	TRBJ1-4	TRBV9	13
CASSDKREGGTDTQYF	TGTGCCAGTAGTGATAAGCGGGAGGGAGGAACAGATACGCAGTATTTT	TRBD2	.	TRBJ2-3	TRBV19	16
CASSLRRREGNEQFF	TGTGCCAGCAGCTTAAGGAGAAGGGAGGGCAATGAGCAGTTCTTC	TRBD2	once	TRBJ2-1	TRBV7-3	15